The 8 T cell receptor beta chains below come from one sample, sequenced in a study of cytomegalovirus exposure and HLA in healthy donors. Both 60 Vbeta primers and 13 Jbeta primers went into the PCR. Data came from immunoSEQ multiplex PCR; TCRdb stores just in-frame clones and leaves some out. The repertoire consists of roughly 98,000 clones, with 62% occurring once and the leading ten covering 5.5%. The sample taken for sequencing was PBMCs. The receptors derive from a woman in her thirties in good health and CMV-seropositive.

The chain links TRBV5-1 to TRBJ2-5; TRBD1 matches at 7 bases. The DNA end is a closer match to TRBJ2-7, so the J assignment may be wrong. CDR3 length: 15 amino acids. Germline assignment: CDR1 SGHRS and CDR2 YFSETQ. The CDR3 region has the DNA TGCGCCAGCAGCCTGACAGGGTCGAACTCCTACGAGCAGTACTTC. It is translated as CASSLTGSNSYEQYF.

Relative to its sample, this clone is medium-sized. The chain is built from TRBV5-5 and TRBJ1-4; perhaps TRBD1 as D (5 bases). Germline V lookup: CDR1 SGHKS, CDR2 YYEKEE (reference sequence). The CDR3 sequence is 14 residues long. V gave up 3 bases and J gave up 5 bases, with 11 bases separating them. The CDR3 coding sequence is TGTGCCAGCAGCTCCTTACAGGAGAATGAAAAACTGTTTTTT. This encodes CASSSLQENEKLFF. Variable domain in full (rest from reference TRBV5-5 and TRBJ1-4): DAGVTQSPTHLIKTRGQQVTLRCSPISGHKSVSWYQQVLGQGPQFIFQYYEKEERGRGNFPDRFSARQFPNYSSELNVNALLLGDSALYLCASSSLQENEKLFFGSGTQLSVL.

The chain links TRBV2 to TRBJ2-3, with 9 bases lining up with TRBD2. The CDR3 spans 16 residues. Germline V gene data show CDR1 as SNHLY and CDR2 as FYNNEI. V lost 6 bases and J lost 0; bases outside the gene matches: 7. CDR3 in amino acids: CASSLVLAGSTDTQYF. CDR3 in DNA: TGTGCCAGCAGCCTCGTACTAGCGGGTAGCACAGATACGCAGTATTTT.

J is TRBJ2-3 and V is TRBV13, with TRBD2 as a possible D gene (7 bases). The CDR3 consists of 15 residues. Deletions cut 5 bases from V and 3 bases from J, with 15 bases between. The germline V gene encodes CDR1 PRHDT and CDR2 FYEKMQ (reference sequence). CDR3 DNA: TGTGCCAGCAGCGGGGGGGCCGGCCTGACAGATACGCAGTATTTT. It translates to CASSGGAGLTDTQYF.

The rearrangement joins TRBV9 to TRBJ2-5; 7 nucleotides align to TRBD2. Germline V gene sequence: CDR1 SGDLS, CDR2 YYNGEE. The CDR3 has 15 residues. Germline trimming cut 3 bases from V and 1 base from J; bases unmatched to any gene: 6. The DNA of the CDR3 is TGTGCCAGCAGCGATTCAGCGGGGACCCAAGAGACCCAGTACTTC. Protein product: CASSDSAGTQETQYF. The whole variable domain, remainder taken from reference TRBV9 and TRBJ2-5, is DSGVTQTPKHLITATGQRVTLRCSPRSGDLSVYWYQQSLDQGLQFLIQYYNGEERAKGNILERFSAQQFPDLHSELNLSSLELGDSALYFCASSDSAGTQETQYFGPGTRLLVL.

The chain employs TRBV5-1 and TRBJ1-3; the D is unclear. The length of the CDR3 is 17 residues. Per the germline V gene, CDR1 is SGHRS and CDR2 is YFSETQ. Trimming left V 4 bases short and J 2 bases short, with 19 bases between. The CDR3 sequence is CASSAAAGTRTGNTIYF. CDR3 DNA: TGCGCCAGCAGCGCGGCCGCGGGTACTAGAACTGGAAACACCATATATTTT.

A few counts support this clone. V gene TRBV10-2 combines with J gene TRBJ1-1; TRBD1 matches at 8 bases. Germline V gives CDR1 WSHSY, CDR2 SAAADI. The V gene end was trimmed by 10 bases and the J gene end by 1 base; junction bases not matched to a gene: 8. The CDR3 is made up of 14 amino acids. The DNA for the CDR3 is TGCGCCACCGAGCCACAGGGGGGGAACACTGAAGCTTTCTTT. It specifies CATEPQGGNTEAFF.

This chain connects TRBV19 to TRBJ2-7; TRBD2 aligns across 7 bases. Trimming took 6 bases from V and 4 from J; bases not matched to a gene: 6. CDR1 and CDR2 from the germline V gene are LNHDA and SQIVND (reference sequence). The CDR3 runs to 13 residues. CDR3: CASSSGRMYEQYF. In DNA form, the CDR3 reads TGTGCCAGTAGCTCCGGGAGGATGTACGAGCAGTACTTC.